This TCR beta chain was observed in a study of blood T cell repertoires in COVID-19. The germline V gene encodes CDR1 MNHEY and CDR2 SVGAGI. The CDR3 loop spans 14 amino acids. The V end was cut by 5 bases, the J end by 1 base, with 12 bases between. Assay: immunoSEQ multiplex PCR; the TCRdb copy retains only in-frame clones and omits some. The sample holds about 240,000 clones; 75% to 85% are singletons and the top ten take 12%. The material sequenced was peripheral blood. This sequence joins TRBV6-5 and TRBJ2-7, with a possible D match to TRBD1 (6 bases). The receptor was derived from an older woman with active or convalescent COVID-19. CDR3 sequence reads: CASSQHRASYEQYF. For the CDR3, the DNA is TGTGCCAGCAGTCAACACAGGGCATCCTACGAGCAGTACTTC.